This T cell receptor beta chain appears in the sequencing data of a study of OX40 agonist ivuxolimab in advanced cancers. Study summary: Patients took ivuxolimab, an agonistic anti-OX40 (CD134) antibody. A partial response was reached by three patients: one with hepatocellular carcinoma and two with cutaneous melanoma.

The CDR3 length is 13 residues. Trimming took 7 bases from V and 3 from J; bases not matched to a gene: 5. Germline values: CDR1 LGHNT, CDR2 FRNRAP. Remarks on this clone: Its antigen is unidentified.

Profiling relied on immunoSEQ multiplex PCR, and the TCRdb table lists in-frame clones only, not all of them. This table has tens of thousands of clones, about 85% appearing once. Study results and limitations: Which antigen the expanded peripheral T cells recognized is unknown.

The sample consisted of CD4+ or CD8+ T cells sorted from blood, taken in a trial of the OX40 agonist ivuxolimab. The V call is TRBV12-5, the J call TRBJ2-7; 8 nucleotides match TRBD2. The sequence was obtained from an adult with an advanced solid tumor such as melanoma, head and neck, liver or kidney cancer. This CDR3 is CASASGSGYEQYF. The CDR3 DNA reads TGTGCTAGTGCCAGCGGGAGTGGCTACGAGCAGTACTTC.